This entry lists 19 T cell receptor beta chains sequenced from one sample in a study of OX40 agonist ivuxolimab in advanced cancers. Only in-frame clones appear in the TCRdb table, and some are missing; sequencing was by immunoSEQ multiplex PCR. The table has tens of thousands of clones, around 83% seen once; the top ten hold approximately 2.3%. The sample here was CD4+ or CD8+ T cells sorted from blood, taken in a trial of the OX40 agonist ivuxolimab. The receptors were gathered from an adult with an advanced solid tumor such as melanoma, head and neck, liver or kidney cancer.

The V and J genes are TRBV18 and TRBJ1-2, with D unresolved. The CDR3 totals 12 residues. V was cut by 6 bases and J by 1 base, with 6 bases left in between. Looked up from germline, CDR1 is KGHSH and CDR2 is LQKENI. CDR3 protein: CASSPSNYGYTF. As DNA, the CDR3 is TGTGCCAGCTCTCCTAGTAACTATGGCTACACCTTC.

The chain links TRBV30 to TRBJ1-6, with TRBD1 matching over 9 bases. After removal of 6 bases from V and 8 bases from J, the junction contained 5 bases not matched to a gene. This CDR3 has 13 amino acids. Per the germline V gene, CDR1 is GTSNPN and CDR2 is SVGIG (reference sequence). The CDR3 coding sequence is TGTGCCTGCGGACAGGGGTCGGATTCACCCCTCCACTTT. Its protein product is CACGQGSDSPLHF.

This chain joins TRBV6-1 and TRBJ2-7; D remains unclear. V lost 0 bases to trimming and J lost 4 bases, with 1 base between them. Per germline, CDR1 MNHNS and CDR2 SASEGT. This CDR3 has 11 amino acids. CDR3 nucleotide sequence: TGTGCCAGCAGTGAAGCGTACGAGCAGTACTTC. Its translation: CASSEAYEQYF.

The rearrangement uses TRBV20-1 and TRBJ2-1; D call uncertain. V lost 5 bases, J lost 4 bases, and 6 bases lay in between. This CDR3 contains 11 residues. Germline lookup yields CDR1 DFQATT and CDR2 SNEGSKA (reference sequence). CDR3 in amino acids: CSAPLYNEQFF. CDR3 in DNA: TGCAGTGCTCCCTTGTACAATGAGCAGTTCTTC.

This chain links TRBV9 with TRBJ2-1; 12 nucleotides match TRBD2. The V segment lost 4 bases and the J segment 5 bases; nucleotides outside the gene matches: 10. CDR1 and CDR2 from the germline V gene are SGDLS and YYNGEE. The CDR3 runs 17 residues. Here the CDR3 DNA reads TGTGCCAGCAGCCCCCGAAGGACTAGCGGGGAGGACAATGAGCAGTTCTTC. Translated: CASSPRRTSGEDNEQFF. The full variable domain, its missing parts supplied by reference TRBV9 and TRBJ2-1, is DSGVTQTPKHLITATGQRVTLRCSPRSGDLSVYWYQQSLDQGLQFLIQYYNGEERAKGNILERFSAQQFPDLHSELNLSSLELGDSALYFCASSPRRTSGEDNEQFFGPGTRLTVL.

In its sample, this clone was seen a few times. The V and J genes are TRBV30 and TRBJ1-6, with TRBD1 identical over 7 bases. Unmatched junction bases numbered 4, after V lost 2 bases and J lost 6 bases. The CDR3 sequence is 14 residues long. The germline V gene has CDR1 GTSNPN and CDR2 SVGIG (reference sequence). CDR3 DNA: TGTGCCTGGAGTAAGGCAGGGGGTAATTCACCCCTCCACTTT. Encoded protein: CAWSKAGGNSPLHF.

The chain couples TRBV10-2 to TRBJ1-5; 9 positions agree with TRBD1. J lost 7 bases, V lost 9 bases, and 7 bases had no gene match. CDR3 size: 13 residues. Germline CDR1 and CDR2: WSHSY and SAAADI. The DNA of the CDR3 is TGCGCCAGTTGGACAGGGGATGGCCAGCCCCAGCATTTT. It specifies CASWTGDGQPQHF.

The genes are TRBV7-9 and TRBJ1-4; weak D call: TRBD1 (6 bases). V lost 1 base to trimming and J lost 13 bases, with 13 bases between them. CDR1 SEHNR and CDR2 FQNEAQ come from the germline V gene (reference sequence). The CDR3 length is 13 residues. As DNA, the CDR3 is TGTGCCAGCAGCTTAGGGGGGGGCCCCCGACTGTTTTTT. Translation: CASSLGGGPRLFF.

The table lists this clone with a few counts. The CDR3 region has the DNA TGTGCCAGCAGTGCCCTACAGGGGGGACTTGGGGGCTACACCTTC. Amino acids: CASSALQGGLGGYTF. The V and J genes are TRBV6-1 and TRBJ1-2; 8 positions agree with TRBD1. Germline CDR1 MNHNS, CDR2 SASEGT. The CDR3 loop spans 15 amino acids. J was trimmed by 8 bases and V by 4 bases; bases with no gene match: 12.

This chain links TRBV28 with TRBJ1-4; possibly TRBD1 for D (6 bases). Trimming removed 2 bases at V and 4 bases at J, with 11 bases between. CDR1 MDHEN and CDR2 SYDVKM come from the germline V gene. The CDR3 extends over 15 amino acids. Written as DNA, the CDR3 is TGTGCCAGCAGTTTAGGAGGGGGGATTAATGAAAAACTGTTTTTT. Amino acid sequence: CASSLGGGINEKLFF.

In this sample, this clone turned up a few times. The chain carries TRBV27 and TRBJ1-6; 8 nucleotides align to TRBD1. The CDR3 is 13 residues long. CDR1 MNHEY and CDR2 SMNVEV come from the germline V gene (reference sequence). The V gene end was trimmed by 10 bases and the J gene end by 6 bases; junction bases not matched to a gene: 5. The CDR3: CATKQGGNSPLHF. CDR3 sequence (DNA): TGTGCCACCAAACAGGGGGGTAATTCACCCCTCCACTTT.

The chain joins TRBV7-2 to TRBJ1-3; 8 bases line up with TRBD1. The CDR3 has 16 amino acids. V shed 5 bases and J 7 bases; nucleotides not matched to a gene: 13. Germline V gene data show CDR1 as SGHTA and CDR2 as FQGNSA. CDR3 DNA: TGTGCCAGCAGCAGGACCCCCGGACAGGGACAGAACACCATATATTTT. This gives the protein CASSRTPGQGQNTIYF.

The CDR3 DNA follows: TGCGCCAGCAGCCAAGCGGCAGGGAAGCAGTACTTC. Protein: CASSQAAGKQYF. The V and J genes are TRBV4-3 and TRBJ2-7, with D perhaps TRBD1 (5 bases). V lost 1 base to trimming and J lost 8 bases, with 9 bases between them. The CDR3 covers 12 residues. CDR1 is LGHNA, CDR2 YSLEER, per germline.

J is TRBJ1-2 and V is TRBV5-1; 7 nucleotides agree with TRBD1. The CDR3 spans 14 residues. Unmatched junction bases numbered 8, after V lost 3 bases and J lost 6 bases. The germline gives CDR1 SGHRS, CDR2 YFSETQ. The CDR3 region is CASSSDRVVNGYTF. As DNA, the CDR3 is TGCGCCAGCAGCTCCGACAGGGTTGTCAATGGCTACACCTTC.

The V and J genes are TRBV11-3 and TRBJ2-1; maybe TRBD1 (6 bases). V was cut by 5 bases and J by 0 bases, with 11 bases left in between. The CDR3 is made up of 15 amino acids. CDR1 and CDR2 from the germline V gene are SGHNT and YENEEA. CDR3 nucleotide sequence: TGTGCCAGCAGCACCGGGACAACCTCCTACAATGAGCAGTTCTTC. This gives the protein CASSTGTTSYNEQFF.

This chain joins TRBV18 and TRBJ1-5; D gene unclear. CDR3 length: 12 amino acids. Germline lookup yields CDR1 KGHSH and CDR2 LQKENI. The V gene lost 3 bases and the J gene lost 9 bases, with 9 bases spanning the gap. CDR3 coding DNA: TGTGCCAGCTCACCCCGTGAGTGGCCCCAGCATTTT. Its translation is CASSPREWPQHF.

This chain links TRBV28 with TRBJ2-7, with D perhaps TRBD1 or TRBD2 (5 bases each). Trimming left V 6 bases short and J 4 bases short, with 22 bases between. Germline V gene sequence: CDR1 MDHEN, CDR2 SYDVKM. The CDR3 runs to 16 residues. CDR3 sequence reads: CASRRPGPPLVYEQYF. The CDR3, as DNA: TGTGCCAGCAGGCGCCCGGGACCTCCACTTGTTTACGAGCAGTACTTC.

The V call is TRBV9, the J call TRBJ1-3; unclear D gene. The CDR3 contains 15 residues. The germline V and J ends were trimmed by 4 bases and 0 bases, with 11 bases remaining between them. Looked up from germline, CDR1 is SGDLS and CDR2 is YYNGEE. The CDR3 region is CASSPTGDSGNTIYF. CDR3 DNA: TGTGCCAGCAGCCCGACGGGAGACTCTGGAAACACCATATATTTT.

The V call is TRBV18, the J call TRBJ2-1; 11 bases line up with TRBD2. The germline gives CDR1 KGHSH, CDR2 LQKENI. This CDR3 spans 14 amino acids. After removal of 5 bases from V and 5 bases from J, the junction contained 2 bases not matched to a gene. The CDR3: CASSTSGGHNEQFF. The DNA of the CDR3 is TGTGCCAGCTCAACTAGCGGGGGTCACAATGAGCAGTTCTTC.